This T cell receptor (beta chain) was profiled in a study of T-cell reconstitution after alpha-beta-depleted transplantation in children. General study findings and limits: From newly produced T cells came most of the T-cell counts and diversity one year after transplant.

CDR3 size: 11 residues. Germline CDR1 ENHRY, CDR2 SYGVKD. Deletions cut 1 base from V and 8 bases from J, with 5 bases between. A word on this clonotype: The target antigen is unknown.

For TCRbeta, the library was prepared with unique molecular identifiers. From the PCR reads, TCRdb called clonotypes with MiXCR, one entry per CDR3 protein. Of 55,000 to 65,000 distinct CDR3 sequences listed, about 40% are singletons. Specimen: PBMCs, mostly from graft donor cells, collected 360 days after TCRalphabeta/CD19-depleted stem cell transplant. The V call is TRBV10-3, the J call TRBJ1-2; D unresolved. The TCR comes from a male patient aged 10-17 years who had a stem cell transplant for acute lymphoblastic leukemia, so the T cells may come from the graft donor. The CDR3 reads CAISEFLGYTF. The CDR3 bases are TGTGCCATCAGTGAGTTCTTAGGCTACACCTTC.